This TCR beta chain was documented in a study of CD8 T cells in ankylosing spondylitis. The table lists this clonotype with many counts. CDR1 SGDLS and CDR2 YYNGEE come from the germline V gene. Germline trimming cut 0 bases from V and 4 bases from J; bases unmatched to any gene: 7. The CDR3 has 17 residues. TCRdb reprocessed the 5' RACE reads via MiXCR and lists one record per CDR3 protein. Here the sample spans about 25,000 distinct CDR3 sequences, under 3% being singletons. The sample taken for sequencing was blood, either unsorted or a sorted T cell fraction (not recorded which). The rearrangement links TRBV9 to TRBJ2-3, with TRBD2 matching 11 bases. The receptor was derived from a female donor with ankylosing spondylitis or in good health (not recorded which). In DNA, the CDR3 is TGTGCCAGCAGCGTAGCGGCTAGCGGGGGGATCGCAGATACGCAGTATTTT. It specifies CASSVAASGGIADTQYF.